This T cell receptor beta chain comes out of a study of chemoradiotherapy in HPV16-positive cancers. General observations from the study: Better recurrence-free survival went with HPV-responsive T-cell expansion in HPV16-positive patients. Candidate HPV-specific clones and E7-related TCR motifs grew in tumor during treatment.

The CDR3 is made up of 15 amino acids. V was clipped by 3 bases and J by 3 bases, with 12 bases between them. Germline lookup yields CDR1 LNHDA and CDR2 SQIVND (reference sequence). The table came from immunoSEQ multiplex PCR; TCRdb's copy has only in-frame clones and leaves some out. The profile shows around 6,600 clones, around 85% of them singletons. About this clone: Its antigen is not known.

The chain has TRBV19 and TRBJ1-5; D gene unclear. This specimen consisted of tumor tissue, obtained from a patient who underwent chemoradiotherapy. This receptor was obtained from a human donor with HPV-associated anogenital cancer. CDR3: CASSIREPYNQPQHF. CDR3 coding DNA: TGTGCCAGTAGTATCCGGGAACCCTACAATCAGCCCCAGCATTTT.